This is a list of T cell receptor beta chains from one sample in a study of blood T cells in healthy people across ages. MiXCR, run by TCRdb on the 5' RACE reads, gives a single entry per CDR3 protein. The sample comprises about 930,000 distinct CDR3 sequences, about 28% of which are singletons, and 10% rests with the top ten. These data were also filed under a second study, of T cells of mothers and their children.

What was sequenced was blood. All receptors derive from a woman aged 35 to 49 in good health. Each CDR3 is given with its conserved first and last residue. Fields, in order: V gene, clone size, J gene, D gene, CDR3 DNA, CDR3 protein. The D gene is left open where the match is weak. Clone sizes are given selectively: once, few, many, or a class where the clone is expanded.

>TRBV5-1|few|TRBJ2-3|.
TGCGCCAGCGGCAGGGAACACACAGATACGCAGTATTTT
CASGREHTDTQYF
>TRBV11-1|few|TRBJ1-1|TRBD1
TGTGCCAGCAGTTCCGTCGGGACAGGCCTAACTGAAGCTTTCTTT
CASSSVGTGLTEAFF
>TRBV3-1|many|TRBJ2-7|.
TGTGCCAGCAGTCGTAACTTCGACGAGCAGTACTTC
CASSRNFDEQYF
>TRBV7-2|few|TRBJ2-7|TRBD2
TGTGCCAGCAGCCTAAAGCGGGGTCCATCCTACGAGCAGTACTTC
CASSLKRGPSYEQYF
>TRBV7-2|many|TRBJ1-2|.
TGTGCCAGCAGCTTAGACTTAGGGGGCTATGGCTACACCTTC
CASSLDLGGYGYTF
>TRBV7-9|.|TRBJ2-7|.
TGTGCCAGCAGCTTAGTGGCCAGGGGATCCAACTGGAGCTCCTACGAGCAGTACTTC
CASSLVARGSNWSSYEQYF
>TRBV6-1|.|TRBJ1-4|TRBD1
TGTGCCAGCAGAGGACAGGACCTTACAACTAATGAAAAACTGTTTTTT
CASRGQDLTTNEKLFF
>TRBV4-1|many|TRBJ2-1|.
TGCGCCAGCAGCCAAGATCGTTCGGGGTCTAGGGAGCAGTTCTTC
CASSQDRSGSREQFF
>TRBV7-2|.|TRBJ1-2|.
TGTGCCAGCAGGTCCGGGGGATTTAACTATGGCTACACCTTC
CASRSGGFNYGYTF
>TRBV7-2|.|TRBJ2-5|TRBD1
TGTGCCAGCAGCTTAGAAAGGACAGGGGGGTACGAGACCCAGTACTTC
CASSLERTGGYETQYF
>TRBV2|.|TRBJ2-3|TRBD1
TGTGCCAGCGACAGGGACGCGCAGTATTTT
CASDRDAQYF
>TRBV5-1|many|TRBJ1-2|TRBD1
TGCGCCAGCAACCCCGACAGGGGGCTCGGCTATGGCTACACCTTC
CASNPDRGLGYGYTF
>TRBV28|.|TRBJ2-5|TRBD2
TGTGCCAGCAGTCCATCCCCTTTTGGAGGGACTAGCGGGGGGCGGAAAAAAGAGACCCAGTACTTC
CASSPSPFGGTSGGRKKETQYF
>TRBV4-3|.|TRBJ2-6|TRBD2
TGCGCCAGCAGCCACAGGACTAGCGGGGCTGGGGCCAACGTCCTGACTTTC
CASSHRTSGAGANVLTF
>TRBV6-6|few|TRBJ1-2|.
TGTGCCAGCAGGCTGGGGCAGGCCAACTATGTTGGCTACACCTTC
CASRLGQANYVGYTF
>TRBV9|many|TRBJ2-1|.
TGTGCCAGCAGCGTTACGGACAGCAATGAGCAGTTCTTC
CASSVTDSNEQFF
>TRBV12-3/TRBV12-4|few|TRBJ2-1|.
TGTGCCAGCAGTTCCGGTGGGTGTTATGAGCAGTTCTTC
CASSSGGCYEQFF
>TRBV29-1|few|TRBJ1-2|TRBD1
TGCAGCGTCTGGGGACAGGGTAACTATGGCTACACCTTC
CSVWGQGNYGYTF
>TRBV7-3|few|TRBJ2-1|.
TGTGCCAGCAGCTCTGACTGGGCATCCTACAATGAGCAGTTCTTC
CASSSDWASYNEQFF
>TRBV7-9|.|TRBJ1-1|.
TGTGCCAGCAGCTTCGGGGACACTGAGAACACTGAAGCTTTCTTT
CASSFGDTENTEAFF
>TRBV14|.|TRBJ2-7|.
TGTGCCAGCAGCCAGTTCGGACCCTCGGACGAGCAGTACTTC
CASSQFGPSDEQYF
>TRBV20-1|many|TRBJ2-5|.
TGCAGTGCTAGGGACAGCTACCAAGAGACCCAGTACTTC
CSARDSYQETQYF
>TRBV25-1|.|TRBJ2-2|.
TGTGCCAGCAGTGAATACGGAGGGGCCGCGGGAACCGGGGAGCTGTTTTTT
CASSEYGGAAGTGELFF
>TRBV27|many|TRBJ1-2|.
TGTGCCAGCAGTTTAAATCAGGGATATGGCTACACCTTC
CASSLNQGYGYTF
>TRBV5-5|.|TRBJ1-4|.
TGTGCCAGCAGCTCTGGACCGGCTAGGGGAACTAATGAAAAACTGTTTTTT
CASSSGPARGTNEKLFF
>TRBV20-1|.|TRBJ2-1|.
TGCAGTGCTAGAGATCTGGGGGGCCAAAATCAGCAGTTCTTC
CSARDLGGQNQQFF
>TRBV6-1|few|TRBJ2-7|.
TGTGCCAGCAACCAGGCAGGGGTCTCCTACGAGCAGTACTTC
CASNQAGVSYEQYF
>TRBV6-5|few|TRBJ1-1|.
TGTGCCAGCAGTTACGGGCAGGGCATGAACACTGAAGCTTTCTTT
CASSYGQGMNTEAFF
>TRBV28|few|TRBJ2-5|TRBD2
TGTGCCAGCAGTTTATGGGTTAGCGGGGGGTTTGAGACCCAGTACTTC
CASSLWVSGGFETQYF
>TRBV28|.|TRBJ1-1|TRBD1
TGTGCCAGCAGCCAATCACCAGGGGGCGGGAACACTGAAGCTTTCTTT
CASSQSPGGGNTEAFF
>TRBV20-1|.|TRBJ2-1|.
TGCAGTGCTAGAGACCCGGGATTCTCCTACAATGAGCAGTTCTTC
CSARDPGFSYNEQFF
>TRBV20-1|.|TRBJ2-2|.
TGCAGTGCTAGACTCTTTTCGAACACCGGGGAGCTGTTTTTT
CSARLFSNTGELFF
>TRBV7-2|few|TRBJ1-1|.
TGTGCCAGCAGCTTAGGACACATGAACCCGGAAGCTTTCTTT
CASSLGHMNPEAFF
>TRBV5-1|few|TRBJ2-6|.
TGCGCCAGCAGCTTGGTAGTCTCTGGGGCCAACGTCCGGACTTTC
CASSLVVSGANVRTF
>TRBV9|few|TRBJ2-1|TRBD2
TGTGCCAACAGCGGCCGAGCGGGGCCGATCTCCTACAATGAGCAGTTCTTC
CANSGRAGPISYNEQFF
>TRBV20-1|.|TRBJ1-1|TRBD1
TGCAGTGCTGGGGTTAGGGGGCAAGCTGAAGCTTTCTTT
CSAGVRGQAEAFF
>TRBV2|.|TRBJ1-5|.
TGTGCCAGCAGTGGGACAGCCCGCTATCAGCCCCAGCATTTT
CASSGTARYQPQHF
>TRBV12-3/TRBV12-4|many|TRBJ1-2|.
TGTGCCAGCAGTAAGACGGGGTATGGCTACACCTTC
CASSKTGYGYTF
>TRBV7-9|few|TRBJ1-2|.
TGTGCCAGCAGCCCGGACTCCATGGACTATGGCTACACCTTC
CASSPDSMDYGYTF
>TRBV2|.|TRBJ2-5|TRBD1
TGTGCCAGCAGTGGGTTAGGGGGCGGAGAGACCCAGTACTTC
CASSGLGGGETQYF
>TRBV2|.|TRBJ2-7|TRBD2
TGTGCCAGCAGCCTAACCCCGGGACTAGGGGACTCCGAGCAGTACTTC
CASSLTPGLGDSEQYF
>TRBV20-1|many|TRBJ2-7|.
TGCAGCTCGGAGGACGGCTCCTACGAGCAGTACTTC
CSSEDGSYEQYF
>TRBV6-1|.|TRBJ2-1|TRBD1
TGTGCCAGCAGTGGAGGGACAGGGGGCCCCATTTACAATGAGCAGTTCTTC
CASSGGTGGPIYNEQFF
>TRBV12-3/TRBV12-4|.|TRBJ1-2|.
TGTGCCAGCAGTTTAAGGGCAGCGTATAATGGCTACACCTTC
CASSLRAAYNGYTF
>TRBV12-3/TRBV12-4|many|TRBJ2-1|.
TGTGCCAGCAGCGCAGACAGAAGTCACAATGAGCAGTTCTTC
CASSADRSHNEQFF